Following are 23 T cell receptor beta chains from one sample sequenced in a study of T cells after yellow fever vaccination. TCRdb processed the 5' RACE reads anew with MiXCR; each CDR3 protein has one entry. Among approximately 15,000 distinct CDR3 sequences, under 7.5% were seen once, and the ten largest hold 1.6%. The sample in question was PBMCs, either bulk or a sorted T-cell subset (CD4+, CD8+, memory, or dextramer-sorted; not recorded which), obtained on the day of the yellow fever booster vaccination. The receptors originated from a man in his late teens or twenties who received the YFV17D yellow fever vaccine.

By its share, this clonotype is medium-sized. The V gene is TRBV7-2, the J gene TRBJ2-3, with 9 bases identical to TRBD1. Germline values: CDR1 SGHTA, CDR2 FQGNSA. J was trimmed by 2 bases and V by 10 bases; bases with no gene match: 4. The CDR3 is 13 residues long. The CDR3 region is CATGTGLTDTQYF. CDR3 sequence (DNA): TGTGCCACCGGGACAGGGCTCACAGATACGCAGTATTTT.

This clonotype occurred many times. The chain uses TRBV7-2 and TRBJ1-2, with D maybe TRBD1 (6 bases). The V gene lost 5 bases and the J gene lost 6 bases, with 16 bases spanning the gap. Germline lookup yields CDR1 SGHTA and CDR2 FQGNSA. The CDR3 runs to 14 residues. The CDR3 sequence is CASSRPGQGHGYTF. In DNA, the CDR3 is TGTGCCAGCAGCCGGCCAGGGCAGGGGCATGGCTACACCTTC.

This clonotype was seen repeatedly, ten times or more. The chain links TRBV12-3 or TRBV12-4 to TRBJ2-3; D ambiguous. CDR3 length: 15 residues. The V gene lost 3 bases and the J gene lost 3 bases, with 13 bases spanning the gap. The CDR3 nucleotides are TGTGCCAGCAGTTTCGACCGGACCGGAACAGATACGCAGTATTTT. Translating gives CASSFDRTGTDTQYF.

This clonotype was seen ten or more times. This sequence joins TRBV7-9 and TRBJ2-2; D is perhaps TRBD1 or TRBD2 (8 bases each). Trimming cost V 7 bases and J 5 bases, with 29 bases left between them. This CDR3 has 19 amino acids. Germline V gives CDR1 SEHNR, CDR2 FQNEAQ (reference sequence). CDR3 sequence (DNA): TGTGCCAGCACAGGGGGCGCGGTGCGGGGGGCCCGGGTGACCGGGGAGCTGTTTTTT. Protein product: CASTGGAVRGARVTGELFF.

By sample share, this clonotype is medium-sized (0.01 to 0.1%). This chain links TRBV14 with TRBJ2-1; tentatively, D is TRBD2 (7 bases). Per the germline V gene, CDR1 is SGHDN and CDR2 is FVKESK. The CDR3 runs to 17 residues. Between the trimmed V and J ends, which lost 4 bases and 7 bases, there was a span of 23 bases. CDR3 sequence reads: CASSLRGPGGRGNEQFF. The CDR3 DNA is TGTGCCAGCAGCCTAAGGGGTCCGGGGGGCCGGGGTAATGAGCAGTTCTTC. The full variable domain, completed using reference TRBV14 and TRBJ2-1, is EAGVTQFPSHSVIEKGQTVTLRCDPISGHDNLYWYRRVMGKEIKFLLHFVKESKQDESGMPNNRFLAERTGGTYSTLKVQPAELEDSGVYFCASSLRGPGGRGNEQFFGPGTRLTVL.

This clonotype was found many times. The V gene is TRBV3-2, the J gene TRBJ2-5. TRBV3-2 constitutes a pseudogene. This CDR3 region has 13 residues. The CDR3 nucleotides read TGTGCCAGCAGCCCCGGATTTGAAGAGACCCAGTACTTC. Encoded protein: CASSPGFEETQYF.

Sample share makes this clonotype medium-sized. V usage is TRBV5-1 and J usage is TRBJ2-7, with D possibly matching TRBD1 (6 bases). V lost 4 bases and J 5 bases, leaving 19 bases between the germline ends. The CDR3 contains 15 residues. Per the germline V gene, CDR1 is SGHRS and CDR2 is YFSETQ. CDR3 in amino acids: CASSRRVGASHEQYF. In DNA, the CDR3 is TGCGCCAGCAGCCGCAGGGTGGGGGCGAGCCACGAGCAGTACTTC.

This clonotype is classed as medium-sized. The CDR3 region is CASSSADGYEQYF. As DNA, the CDR3 is TGTGCCAGCAGCTCCGCAGACGGTTACGAGCAGTACTTC. The chain has TRBV7-3 and TRBJ2-7; D is uncertain. V was pared by 4 bases and J by 4 bases, with 11 bases between. Germline lookup yields CDR1 SGHTA and CDR2 FQGTGA. This CDR3 is built from 13 residues.

This clonotype was seen repeatedly, ten times or more. The gene calls are TRBV11-2 and TRBJ1-2; tentative D call: TRBD1 (5 bases). The CDR3 contains 16 residues. Trimming stripped 4 bases from V and 6 bases from J, with 21 bases between. From germline, CDR1 is SGHAT and CDR2 FQNNGV. The CDR3 DNA reads TGTGCCAGCAGCTCCCTAGGGCGGGGACCCAAAAATGGCTACACCTTC. Translation gives CASSSLGRGPKNGYTF. Full variable domain (missing parts from reference TRBV11-2 and TRBJ1-2): EAGVAQSPRYKIIEKRQSVAFWCNPISGHATLYWYQQILGQGPKLLIQFQNNGVVDDSQLPKDRFSAERLKGVDSTLKIQPAKLEDSAVYLCASSSLGRGPKNGYTFGSGTRLTVV.

This clonotype was detected many times. The rearrangement links TRBV3-1 to TRBJ1-3; no reliable D call. CDR3 size: 14 residues. The germline V gene encodes CDR1 LGHDT and CDR2 YNNKEL (reference sequence). V lost 1 base, J lost 2 bases, and 6 bases lay in between. The CDR3: CASSQGRAGNTIYF. CDR3 nucleotides: TGTGCCAGCAGCCAAGGACGTGCTGGAAACACCATATATTTT. Based on the CDR3 plus reference TRBV3-1 and TRBJ1-3, the full variable domain is DTAVSQTPKYLVTQMGNDKSIKCEQNLGHDTMYWYKQDSKKFLKIMFSYNNKELIINETVPNRFSPKSPDKAHLNLHINSLELGDSAVYFCASSQGRAGNTIYFGEGSWLTVV.

This clonotype is medium-sized by share. J is TRBJ2-5 and V is TRBV20-1; 13 bases are shared with TRBD2. This CDR3 is 16 amino acids long. J gave up 4 bases and V 0 bases, and 5 bases lay outside the gene matches. The germline gives CDR1 DFQATT, CDR2 SNEGSKA (reference sequence). CDR3 protein: CSARDWTSGGGETQYF. CDR3 coding DNA: TGCAGTGCTAGAGATTGGACTAGCGGGGGAGGAGAGACCCAGTACTTC.

In this sample, this clonotype turned up many times. The chain has TRBV12-3 or TRBV12-4 and TRBJ1-1, with D unresolved. Trimming pared 5 bases from V and 5 bases from J, leaving 9 bases between. The CDR3 contains 12 residues. CDR3 nucleotide sequence: TGTGCCAGCAGTCTCGGTACGACTGAAGCTTTCTTT. It is translated as CASSLGTTEAFF.

This clonotype was recorded many times. The chain recombines TRBV5-1 with TRBJ1-4; D possibly corresponds to TRBD1 (6 bases). Germline values: CDR1 SGHRS, CDR2 YFSETQ. The CDR3 contains 14 residues. Trimming took 1 base from V and 8 from J, leaving 12 bases between them. CDR3 nucleotide sequence: TGCGCCAGCAGCTTGTCCAGGGGAGACGAAAAACTGTTTTTT. It specifies CASSLSRGDEKLFF.

At least ten counts were recorded for this clonotype. The CDR3 is CASTPSSSGEQFF. The CDR3 bases are TGTGCCAGCACCCCATCCAGCTCCGGTGAGCAGTTCTTC. The chain uses TRBV7-2 and TRBJ2-1; D gene ambiguous. CDR3 size: 13 residues. Trimming took off 7 bases at V and 9 bases at J, with 16 bases between the two ends. Germline V gene lookup returns CDR1 SGHTA and CDR2 FQGNSA.

This clonotype has at least ten counts. The chain uses TRBV19 and TRBJ2-5; TRBD1 is a possible D gene (5 bases). From germline, CDR1 is LNHDA and CDR2 SQIVND (reference sequence). The CDR3 has 11 residues. The ends were cut back, 4 bases at V and 5 bases at J, with 5 bases in the middle. In DNA form, the CDR3 reads TGTGCCAGTAGTAAGGGGGAGACCCAGTACTTC. Translating it yields CASSKGETQYF.

This clonotype has at least ten counts. The chain combines TRBV5-1 with TRBJ2-2; 7 nucleotides match TRBD1. CDR3 length equals 15 residues. Germline V CDR1 and CDR2: SGHRS, YFSETQ. The ends lost 0 bases at V and 3 bases at J; junction bases unmatched: 2. In nucleotides, the CDR3 is TGCGCCAGCAGCTTGGCCGGGACAGACACCGGGGAGCTGTTTTTT. Its translation: CASSLAGTDTGELFF.

This clonotype was counted at least ten times. Here the CDR3 reads CASSGGGVWPQHF. The CDR3 region has the DNA TGTGCCAGCAGTGGGGGAGGGGTCTGGCCCCAGCATTTT. The V call is TRBV6-1, the J call TRBJ1-5; a weak D match, TRBD1 (5 bases). Germline V CDR1 and CDR2: MNHNS, SASEGT. The CDR3 contains 13 residues. Trimming cost V 4 bases and J 9 bases, with 13 bases left between them.

The table lists this clonotype with many counts. The chain recombines TRBV7-2 with TRBJ2-3; 9 bases are a match to TRBD1. The germline CDR1 and CDR2 sequences are SGHTA and FQGNSA. Germline trimming cut 4 bases from V and 1 base from J; bases unmatched to any gene: 9. The CDR3 has 17 amino acids. In DNA, the CDR3 is TGTGCCAGCAGCTCCCGGTTCGGGGACAGGGGCACAGATACGCAGTATTTT. This sequence encodes CASSSRFGDRGTDTQYF.

There are many counts of this clonotype. The chain recombines TRBV7-8 with TRBJ1-5; D gene ambiguous. CDR1 is SGHVS and CDR2 is FQNEAQ in the germline V gene. The CDR3 is 15 amino acids. V lost 5 bases and J lost 4, with 15 bases in between. The CDR3 protein is CASSRDRARNQPQHF. CDR3 DNA sequence: TGTGCCAGCAGCCGCGACCGGGCCAGAAATCAGCCCCAGCATTTT.

The V gene is TRBV15, the J gene TRBJ2-5; TRBD1 or TRBD2 may be the D gene (6 bases each). CDR1 and CDR2 (germline): LNHNV, YYDKDF (reference sequence). This CDR3 comprises 13 residues. V was shortened by 3 bases and J by 5 bases, with 10 bases between the two germline ends. CDR3 sequence: CATSSLGGETQYF. The CDR3 DNA is TGTGCCACCAGCAGTTTAGGGGGGGAGACCCAGTACTTC.

This clonotype appeared many times. The chain uses TRBV6-1 and TRBJ2-1, with 8 bases identical to TRBD2. Germline V gene sequence: CDR1 MNHNS, CDR2 SASEGT. V shed 1 base, J shed 8 bases, and the junction held 7 bases outside the gene matches. This CDR3 region has 15 residues. CDR3 protein: CASSEGPTGGDEQFF. The CDR3 DNA reads as TGTGCCAGCAGTGAAGGCCCGACCGGGGGGGATGAGCAGTTCTTC.

This clonotype was detected ten times or more. The chain links TRBV7-8 to TRBJ1-5; 7 nucleotides agree with TRBD1. J lost 0 bases, V lost 5 bases, and 19 bases had no gene match. CDR1 and CDR2 (germline): SGHVS, FQNEAQ. The CDR3 runs to 20 residues. The CDR3 DNA sequence: TGTGCCAGCAGCACCGCCCCCGACCCACAGGGGACGAGTAGCAATCAGCCCCAGCATTTT. This encodes CASSTAPDPQGTSSNQPQHF.

This clonotype is medium-sized. The gene calls are TRBV6-6 and TRBJ1-6; D not resolved. Germline V gives CDR1 MNHNY, CDR2 SVGAGI (reference sequence). Trimming took off 4 bases at V and 7 bases at J, with 8 bases between the two ends. This CDR3 comprises 13 residues. The CDR3 is CASSFKTNSPLHF. The CDR3 DNA follows: TGTGCCAGCAGTTTCAAGACAAATTCACCCCTCCACTTT.